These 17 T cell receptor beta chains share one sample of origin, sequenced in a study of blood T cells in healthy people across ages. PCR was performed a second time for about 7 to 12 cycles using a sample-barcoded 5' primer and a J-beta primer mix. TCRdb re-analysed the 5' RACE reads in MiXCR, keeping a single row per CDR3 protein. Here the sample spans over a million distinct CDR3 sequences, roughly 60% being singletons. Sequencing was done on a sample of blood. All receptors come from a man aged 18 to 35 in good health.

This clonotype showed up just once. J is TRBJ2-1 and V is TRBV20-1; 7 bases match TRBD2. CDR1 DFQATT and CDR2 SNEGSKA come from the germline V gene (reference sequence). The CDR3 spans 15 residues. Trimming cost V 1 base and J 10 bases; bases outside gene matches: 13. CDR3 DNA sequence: TGCAGTGCTAGAGTAAACAGCGGGGATACCTACGAGCAGTTCTTC. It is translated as CSARVNSGDTYEQFF.

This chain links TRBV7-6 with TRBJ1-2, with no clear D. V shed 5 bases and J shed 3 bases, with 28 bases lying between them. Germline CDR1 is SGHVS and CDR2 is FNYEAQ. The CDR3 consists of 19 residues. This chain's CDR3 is CASSPDTQSNRRWYYGYTF. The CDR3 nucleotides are TGTGCCAGCAGCCCCGACACTCAAAGCAACCGTCGTTGGTACTATGGCTACACCTTC.

CDR3 bases: TGCAGTGCTGGAGGGGACAGGTGGAATCAGCCCCAGCATTTT. Translating it yields CSAGGDRWNQPQHF. V is TRBV20-1 and J is TRBJ1-5; TRBD1 matches at 8 bases. V was clipped by 5 bases and J by 4 bases; unmatched bases: 7. The CDR3 length is 14 residues. CDR1 is DFQATT, CDR2 SNEGSKA, per germline (reference sequence).

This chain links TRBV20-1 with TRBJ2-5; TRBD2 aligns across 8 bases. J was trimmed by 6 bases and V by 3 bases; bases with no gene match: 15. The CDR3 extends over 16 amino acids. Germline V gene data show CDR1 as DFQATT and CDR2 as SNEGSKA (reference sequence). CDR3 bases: TGCAGTGCTAGTGGGGCGGGGGGCCTGGATTCACAGACCCAGTACTTC. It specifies CSASGAGGLDSQTQYF.

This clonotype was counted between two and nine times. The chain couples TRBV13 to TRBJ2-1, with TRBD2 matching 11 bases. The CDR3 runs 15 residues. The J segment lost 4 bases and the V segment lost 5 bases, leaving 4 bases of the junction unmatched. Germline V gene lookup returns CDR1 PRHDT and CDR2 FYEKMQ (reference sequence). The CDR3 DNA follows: TGTGCCAGCAGCCTTAGCGGGAGGGGATACAATGAGCAGTTCTTC. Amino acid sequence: CASSLSGRGYNEQFF.

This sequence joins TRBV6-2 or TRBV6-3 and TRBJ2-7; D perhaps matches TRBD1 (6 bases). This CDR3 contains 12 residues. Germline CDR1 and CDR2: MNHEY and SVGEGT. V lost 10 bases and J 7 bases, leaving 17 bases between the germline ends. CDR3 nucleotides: TGTGCCACCGGGACACCCTACAATGAGCAGTACTTC. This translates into CATGTPYNEQYF.

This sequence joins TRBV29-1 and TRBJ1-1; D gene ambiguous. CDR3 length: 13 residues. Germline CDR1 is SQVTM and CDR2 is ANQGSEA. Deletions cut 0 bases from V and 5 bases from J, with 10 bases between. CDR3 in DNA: TGCAGCGTTGAAGATGGCCTTAGGACTGAAGCTTTCTTT. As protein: CSVEDGLRTEAFF.

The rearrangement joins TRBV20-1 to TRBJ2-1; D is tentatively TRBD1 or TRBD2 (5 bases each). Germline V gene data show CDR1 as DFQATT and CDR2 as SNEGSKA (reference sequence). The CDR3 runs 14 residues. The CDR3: CSLQGDSAYNEQFF. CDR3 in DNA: TGCAGCCTTCAGGGAGATTCAGCGTACAATGAGCAGTTCTTC.

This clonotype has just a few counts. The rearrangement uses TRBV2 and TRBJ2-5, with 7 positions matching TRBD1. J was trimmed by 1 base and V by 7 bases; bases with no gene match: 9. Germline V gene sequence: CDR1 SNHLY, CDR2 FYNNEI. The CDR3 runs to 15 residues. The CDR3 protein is CASTPTGSPQETQYF. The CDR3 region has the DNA TGTGCCAGCACCCCGACAGGGTCCCCCCAAGAGACCCAGTACTTC. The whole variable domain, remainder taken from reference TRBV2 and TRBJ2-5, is EPEVTQTPSHQVTQMGQEVILRCVPISNHLYFYWYRQILGQKVEFLVSFYNNEISEKSEIFDDQFSVERPDGSNFTLKIRSTKLEDSAMYFCASTPTGSPQETQYFGPGTRLLVL.

The CDR3 bases are TGTGCCACCAGTGAAGCCCGAAGGACAGCCGTCCCCACCGGGGAGCTGTTTTTT. Protein: CATSEARRTAVPTGELFF. The chain links TRBV24-1 to TRBJ2-2, with D possibly being TRBD1 (6 bases). The germline V gene encodes CDR1 KGHDR and CDR2 SFDVKD. The CDR3 has 18 amino acids. Trimming shortened V by 4 bases and J by 4 bases, and 21 bases separated the two germline ends.

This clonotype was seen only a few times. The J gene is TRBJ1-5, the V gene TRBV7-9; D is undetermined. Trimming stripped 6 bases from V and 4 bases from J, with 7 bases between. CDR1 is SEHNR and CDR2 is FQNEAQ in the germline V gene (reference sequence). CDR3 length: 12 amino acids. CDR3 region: CASRQANQPQHF. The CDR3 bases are TGTGCCAGCAGGCAGGCTAATCAGCCCCAGCATTTT.

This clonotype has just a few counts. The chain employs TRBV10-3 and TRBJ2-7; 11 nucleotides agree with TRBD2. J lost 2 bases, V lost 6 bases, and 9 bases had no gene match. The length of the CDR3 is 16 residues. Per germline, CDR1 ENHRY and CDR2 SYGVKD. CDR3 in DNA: TGTGCCATCAGCCAATTAACTAGCGGGAGTACCTACGAGCAGTACTTC. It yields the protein CAISQLTSGSTYEQYF.

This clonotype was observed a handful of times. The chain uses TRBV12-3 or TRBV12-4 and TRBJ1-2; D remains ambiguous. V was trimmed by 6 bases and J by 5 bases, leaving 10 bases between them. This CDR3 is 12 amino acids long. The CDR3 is CASSVRAYGYTF. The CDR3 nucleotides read TGTGCCAGCAGCGTGAGGGCTTATGGCTACACCTTC.

CDR3 region: CASSRPSVRTEAFF. The CDR3 DNA reads TGCGCCAGCAGCCGCCCTTCCGTTCGCACTGAAGCTTTCTTT. The chain has TRBV4-1 and TRBJ1-1; D ambiguous. Germline CDR1 MGHRA, CDR2 YSYEKL. The CDR3 is 14 amino acids. V was pared by 4 bases and J by 4 bases, with 13 bases between.

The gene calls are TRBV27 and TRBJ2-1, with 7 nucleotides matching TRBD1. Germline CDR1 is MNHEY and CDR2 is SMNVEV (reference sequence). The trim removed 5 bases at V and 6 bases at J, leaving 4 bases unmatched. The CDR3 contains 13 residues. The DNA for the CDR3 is TGTGCCAGCAGTCCGACAGGGCCCAATGAGCAGTTCTTC. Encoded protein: CASSPTGPNEQFF.

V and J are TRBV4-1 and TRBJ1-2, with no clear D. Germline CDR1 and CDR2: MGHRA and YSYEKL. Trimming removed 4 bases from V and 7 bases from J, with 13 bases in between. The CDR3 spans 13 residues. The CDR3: CASSRVLLGGYTF. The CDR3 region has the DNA TGCGCCAGCAGCCGAGTCCTTCTAGGTGGCTACACCTTC.

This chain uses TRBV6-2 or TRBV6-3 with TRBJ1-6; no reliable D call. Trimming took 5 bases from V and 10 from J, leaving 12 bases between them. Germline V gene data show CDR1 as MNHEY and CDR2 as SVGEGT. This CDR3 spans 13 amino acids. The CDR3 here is CASSAGPVSPLHF. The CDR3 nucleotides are TGTGCCAGCAGTGCCGGCCCAGTCTCACCCCTCCACTTT.